One and the same sample provided the 12 T cell receptor beta chains below, sequenced in a study of human T cells and chemical hapten exposure. Time point: pre-sensitization, week 0. This sample's treatment: therapeutic diphenylcyclopropenone sensitization with weekly scalp DPC. Via MiXCR, TCRdb re-called the RACE reads, giving one row per CDR3 protein. The table records some 330,000 distinct CDR3 sequences, 4.5% to 7% of them present only once. Material: whole blood, obtained in connection with sensitization to the hapten diphenylcyclopropenone (DPC). These receptor sequences come from a woman aged 18-30 years with alopecia areata. Some clones in this sample may be carry-over from other donors' samples.

V is TRBV12-3 or TRBV12-4 and J is TRBJ2-1; 8 nucleotides match TRBD1. Trimming took 6 bases from V and 4 from J; bases not matched to a gene: 11. The CDR3 is 16 residues long. DNA of the CDR3: TGTGCCAGCAGACTGGTCATCGGGACAGGATACAATGAGCAGTTCTTC. This sequence encodes CASRLVIGTGYNEQFF.

The rearrangement links TRBV6-6 to TRBJ1-2; possible D gene TRBD1, 5 bases. CDR3 length equals 15 residues. Germline V CDR1 and CDR2: MNHNY, SVGAGI (reference sequence). V lost 8 bases, J lost 1 base, and 17 bases lay in between. The DNA of the CDR3 is TGTGCCAGCGGCGGGGCAGTTCAATATAACTATGGCTACACCTTC. It yields the protein CASGGAVQYNYGYTF.

This clonotype was detected ten times or more. This chain joins TRBV7-2 and TRBJ1-1; weak D call: TRBD1 (5 bases). CDR3 length equals 14 residues. V was cut by 1 base and J by 2 bases, with 8 bases left in between. From germline, CDR1 is SGHTA and CDR2 FQGNSA. CDR3 protein: CASSLEGVNTEAFF. CDR3 bases: TGTGCCAGCAGCTTAGAAGGGGTTAACACTGAAGCTTTCTTT.

This clonotype has at least ten counts. The DNA for the CDR3 is TGTGCCAGCAGTCCATCGACAGTCTCCTACGAGCAGTACTTC. Protein sequence: CASSPSTVSYEQYF. The chain links TRBV27 to TRBJ2-7; D perhaps matches TRBD1 (5 bases). The CDR3 runs 14 residues. V lost 5 bases and J lost 0, with 11 bases in between. From germline, CDR1 is MNHEY and CDR2 SMNVEV (reference sequence).

This chain connects TRBV5-1 to TRBJ1-5; D uncertain. Germline V gene sequence: CDR1 SGHRS, CDR2 YFSETQ. V was trimmed by 0 bases and J by 0 bases, leaving 10 bases between them. This CDR3 region has 16 residues. CDR3 sequence reads: CASSLEPLNSNQPQHF. The CDR3 bases are TGCGCCAGCAGCTTGGAACCGTTAAATAGCAATCAGCCCCAGCATTTT.

This clonotype showed up many times. The chain employs TRBV3-1 and TRBJ2-3, with TRBD1 as a possible D gene (6 bases). This CDR3 has 17 residues. Germline assignment: CDR1 LGHDT and CDR2 YNNKEL (reference sequence). V was pared by 4 bases and J by 0 bases, with 17 bases between. DNA for the CDR3: TGTGCCAGCAGCCGAAGGCCAGGACAGCCCAGCACAGATACGCAGTATTTT. It specifies CASSRRPGQPSTDTQYF.

This clonotype was seen repeatedly, ten times or more. Written as DNA, the CDR3 is TGTGCCACCAAGGAGGGACAGGCGAACACCGGGGAGCTGTTTTTT. Its protein product is CATKEGQANTGELFF. The V call is TRBV10-3, the J call TRBJ2-2, with 8 positions matching TRBD1. The CDR3 is 15 residues long. V shed 10 bases, J shed 0 bases, and the junction held 7 bases outside the gene matches. Germline lookup yields CDR1 ENHRY and CDR2 SYGVKD.

This clonotype was counted at least ten times. Germline is not matched at one junction end, which may reflect a read error. This chain joins TRBV12-3 or TRBV12-4 and TRBJ2-7; TRBD1 agrees at 10 bases. This CDR3 spans 12 amino acids. The CDR3 loop is CASSQDRGPPDF. CDR3 in DNA: TGTGCCAGCAGCCAAGACAGGGGGCCCCCGGACTTC.

This clonotype was counted only a few times. The chain couples TRBV20-1 to TRBJ2-3, with 9 positions matching TRBD2. The CDR3 runs to 16 residues. Trimming cost V 3 bases and J 6 bases; bases outside gene matches: 13. Germline V gene lookup returns CDR1 DFQATT and CDR2 SNEGSKA (reference sequence). CDR3 nucleotides: TGCAGTGCTAGTGCGGGGGGGCCCAAAAAGTTTGATACGCAGTATTTT. It codes for CSASAGGPKKFDTQYF.

The rearrangement links TRBV6-6 to TRBJ1-5; 12 bases are shared with TRBD1. Losses at the gene ends were 9 bases for V and 8 bases for J; bases not matched to a gene: 8. The germline CDR1 and CDR2 sequences are MNHNY and SVGAGI (reference sequence). The CDR3 covers 14 residues. In DNA form, the CDR3 reads TGTGCCAGTTCCGCCGGGACAGGGGGCGAGCCCCAGCATTTT. This sequence encodes CASSAGTGGEPQHF.

CDR3 sequence (DNA): TGCAGTGCTAGAGGGACAGAGCCCTACGAGCAGTACTTC. Protein sequence: CSARGTEPYEQYF. The rearrangement links TRBV20-1 to TRBJ2-7, with D perhaps TRBD1 (6 bases). V lost 1 base and J lost 2, with 9 bases in between. Germline CDR1 reads DFQATT; CDR2 reads SNEGSKA (reference sequence). CDR3 length equals 13 residues.

The chain recombines TRBV11-2 with TRBJ2-5; D is possibly TRBD2 (6 bases). Germline CDR1 and CDR2: SGHAT and FQNNGV. V lost 5 bases, J lost 5 bases, and 12 bases lay in between. This CDR3 has 13 residues. Here the CDR3 DNA reads TGTGCCAGCAGCCGCATCCGGGGGGAGACCCAGTACTTC. This sequence encodes CASSRIRGETQYF. The variable domain in full, with the rest retrieved from reference TRBV11-2 and TRBJ2-5, is EAGVAQSPRYKIIEKRQSVAFWCNPISGHATLYWYQQILGQGPKLLIQFQNNGVVDDSQLPKDRFSAERLKGVDSTLKIQPAKLEDSAVYLCASSRIRGETQYFGPGTRLLVL.